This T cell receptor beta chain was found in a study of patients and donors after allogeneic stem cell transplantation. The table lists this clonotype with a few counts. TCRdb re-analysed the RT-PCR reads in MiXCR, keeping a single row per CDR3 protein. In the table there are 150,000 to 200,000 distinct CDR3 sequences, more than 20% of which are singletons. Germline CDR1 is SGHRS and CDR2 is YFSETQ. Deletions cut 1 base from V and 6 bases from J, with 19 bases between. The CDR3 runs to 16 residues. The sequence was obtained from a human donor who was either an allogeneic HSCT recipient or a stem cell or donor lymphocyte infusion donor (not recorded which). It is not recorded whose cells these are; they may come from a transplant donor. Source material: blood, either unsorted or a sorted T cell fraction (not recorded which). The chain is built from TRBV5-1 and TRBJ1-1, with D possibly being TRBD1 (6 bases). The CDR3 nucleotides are TGCGCCAGCAGCTTGTCCCTAACAGGGTTGAGTTCTGAAGCTTTCTTT. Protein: CASSLSLTGLSSEAFF.